These T cell receptor beta chains were read from a single sample in a study of cytomegalovirus exposure and HLA in healthy donors. Produced via immunoSEQ multiplex PCR; TCRdb's table is partial and in-frame only. The sample gives more than 130,000 clones, about 70% of which show up once; 3.9% is in the top ten. The sequenced material came from PBMCs. These receptors all come from a man younger than 30 in good health and CMV-seronegative. CDR3s include the opening cysteine and the closing phenylalanine or tryptophan. The D gene is left open where the match is weak. Clone sizes are given selectively: once, few, many, or a class where the clone is expanded.

v_gene	j_gene	d_gene	abundance	CDR3nt	CDR3aa
TRBV29-1	TRBJ2-2	.	.	TGCAGCGTTGTGGGCAGGGCGACCGGGGAGCTGTTTTTT	CSVVGRATGELFF
TRBV5-1	TRBJ2-7	.	.	TGCGCCAGCAGCTTGGGAGGACAGACCTACGAGCAGTACTTC	CASSLGGQTYEQYF
TRBV27	TRBJ2-1	TRBD2	.	TGTGCCAGCAGTTTCGCCGGGACTAGACAAAATGAGCAGTTCTTC	CASSFAGTRQNEQFF
TRBV4-2	TRBJ2-7	TRBD2	.	TGTGCCAGCAGCCCCGGGACTAGCGGGCTCCCTCTCGAGCAGTACTTC	CASSPGTSGLPLEQYF
TRBV10-3	TRBJ2-1	TRBD1	.	TGTGCCATCAGTTTCGACAGGGGAACCTACAATGAGCAGTTCTTC	CAISFDRGTYNEQFF
TRBV18	TRBJ1-5	.	once	TGTGCCAGCTCACCGGGACTGAGGAATCAGCCCCAGCATTTT	CASSPGLRNQPQHF
TRBV27	TRBJ1-1	.	once	TGTGCCAGCAGATTGGGAGACAGGCCGATGAACACTGAAGCTTTCTTT	CASRLGDRPMNTEAFF
TRBV6-5	TRBJ2-7	.	.	TGTGCCAGCACTAGGGGGTACGAGCAGTACTTC	CASTRGYEQYF
TRBV5-6	TRBJ1-1	TRBD1	.	TGTGCCAGCAGCTTGGTCACCTCAGGGGGAGCTTTCTTT	CASSLVTSGGAFF
TRBV4-1	TRBJ2-7	.	few	TGCGCCAGCAGCCAAGGGAGGATAGAGAATTACGAGCAGTACTTC	CASSQGRIENYEQYF
TRBV27	TRBJ2-7	.	few	TGTGCCAGCAGTCTATACGGGACACCGACCTACGAGCAGTACTTC	CASSLYGTPTYEQYF
TRBV6-5	TRBJ1-1	.	.	TGTGCCAGCAGCCATGAACAAGGGAGGGCTTTCTTT	CASSHEQGRAFF
TRBV15	TRBJ2-3	.	.	TGTGCCACCAGCAGAGGCAGGTCCACAGATACGCAGTATTTT	CATSRGRSTDTQYF
TRBV7-9	TRBJ2-2	.	.	TGTGCCAGCGGGGGGGCCGGTCGAGTAACCGGGGAGCTGTTTTTT	CASGGAGRVTGELFF
TRBV19	TRBJ2-7	.	.	TGTGCCAGTACCCTTCTGGCAGGGAACTACGAGCAGTACTTC	CASTLLAGNYEQYF
TRBV30	TRBJ2-5	.	.	TGTGCCTGGAGTGTTTGGTCGAGGGGAGGAATGGAGACCCAGTACTTC	CAWSVWSRGGMETQYF
TRBV27	TRBJ1-2	.	.	TGTGCCAGCAGTCCTGGGACATCCCTCTATGGCTACACCTTC	CASSPGTSLYGYTF
TRBV5-6	TRBJ1-5	.	.	TGTGCCAGCAGCTTGAGAACAGGGTTGAGCAATCAGCCCCAGCATTTT	CASSLRTGLSNQPQHF
TRBV27	TRBJ1-2	.	few	TGTGCCAGCAGTTTATCAGGAGACCTCTATGGCTACACCTTC	CASSLSGDLYGYTF
TRBV6-1	TRBJ2-3	.	.	TGTGCCAGCTTTCTTTCGGGGAACCTTTGGGCGCAGTATTTT	CASFLSGNLWAQYF
TRBV7-3	TRBJ2-7	TRBD2	.	TGTGCCAGCAGCTTACGCCTCCGACTAGCCTTCTCCTACGAGCAGTACTTC	CASSLRLRLAFSYEQYF
TRBV4-1	TRBJ2-7	.	.	TGCGCCAGCAGCCAAGGGCCGGGGGATAGGGACGAGCAGTACTTC	CASSQGPGDRDEQYF
TRBV27	TRBJ2-7	.	.	TGTGCCAGCAGTTTAGGTACCAGGGGTACTTCCTACGAGCAGTACTTC	CASSLGTRGTSYEQYF
TRBV30	TRBJ1-2	.	.	TGTGCCAGATCGCGGGACCCGGGTGAGTATGGCTACACCTTC	CARSRDPGEYGYTF
TRBV10-3	TRBJ2-3	TRBD2	.	TGTGCCATCAGGACTAGCTACGGCACAGATACGCAGTATTTT	CAIRTSYGTDTQYF
TRBV28	TRBJ2-1	.	.	TGTGCCAGCAGTTTAGGCCTCCCCAATGAGCAGTTCTTC	CASSLGLPNEQFF
TRBV5-1	TRBJ2-7	.	once	TGCGCCAGCAGCTTGGCCCTAGCATCAGGGGCCTACGAGCAGTACTTC	CASSLALASGAYEQYF